The 16 T cell receptor beta chains below were found in one sample sequenced in a study of circulating and synovial CD4+ cells in juvenile arthritis. The assay was immunoSEQ multiplex PCR, and TCRdb's table has in-frame clones only and misses some. In the table there are about 32,000 clones, just over 90% of which are singletons. Sample: CD4+ T cells from blood. The receptors derive from a human donor with juvenile idiopathic arthritis.

The chain employs TRBV16 and TRBJ2-5, with D possibly matching TRBD1 (6 bases). This CDR3 spans 16 amino acids. Germline lookup yields CDR1 KGHSY and CDR2 FQNENV. The V end lost 0 bases, the J end lost 0 bases, and 11 bases lay between the germline ends. This CDR3 reads CASSQSGRGNQETQYF. DNA of the CDR3: TGTGCCAGCAGCCAATCGGGTAGGGGGAACCAAGAGACCCAGTACTTC.

The CDR3 DNA is TGTGCCAGCAGTTTATTAAGCAGGGCGGAAGCTTTCTTT. Residues: CASSLLSRAEAFF. The V and J genes are TRBV28 and TRBJ1-1; D possibly corresponds to TRBD1 (5 bases). From germline, CDR1 is MDHEN and CDR2 SYDVKM. This CDR3 region has 13 residues. V lost 1 base and J lost 8, with 11 bases in between.

V usage is TRBV18 and J usage is TRBJ2-7; TRBD1 might be the D (7 bases). V was trimmed by 6 bases and J by 3 bases, leaving 12 bases between them. CDR3 length: 13 amino acids. Germline V gene lookup returns CDR1 KGHSH and CDR2 LQKENI. The CDR3 reads CASSGGQIYEQYF. The CDR3, as DNA: TGTGCCAGCTCGGGGGGACAGATCTACGAGCAGTACTTC.

V gene TRBV13 combines with J gene TRBJ1-3, with TRBD1 matching 9 bases. V gave up 5 bases and J gave up 4 bases; unmatched junction bases: 15. CDR1 and CDR2 (germline): PRHDT, FYEKMQ (reference sequence). This CDR3 comprises 18 residues. In DNA form, the CDR3 reads TGTGCCAGCAGCCCCAGGCTGACAGGGGGGTTCTCCGGAAACACCATATATTTT. It codes for CASSPRLTGGFSGNTIYF. Complete variable domain (other parts from reference TRBV13 and TRBJ1-3): AAGVIQSPRHLIKEKRETATLKCYPIPRHDTVYWYQQGPGQDPQFLISFYEKMQSDKGSIPDRFSAQQFSDYHSELNMSSLELGDSALYFCASSPRLTGGFSGNTIYFGEGSWLTVV.

The rearrangement joins TRBV6-6 to TRBJ1-4, with 9 bases matching TRBD1. Germline V gene sequence: CDR1 MNHNY, CDR2 SVGAGI (reference sequence). CDR3 size: 16 residues. V was pared by 1 base and J by 7 bases, with 7 bases of the junction left unmatched. The CDR3 spells CASSYWDREGGEKLFF. The CDR3 DNA reads TGTGCCAGCAGTTACTGGGACAGGGAAGGCGGTGAAAAACTGTTTTTT.

The chain combines TRBV14 with TRBJ2-5; 7 bases fit TRBD2. The CDR3 totals 16 residues. CDR1 is SGHDN, CDR2 FVKESK, per germline. Trimming removed 2 bases from V and 4 bases from J; junction bases left unmatched: 10. For the CDR3, the DNA is TGTGCCAGCAGCCAATCGTGGCGGGAGTGGGGAGAGACCCAGTACTTC. Protein product: CASSQSWREWGETQYF.

V and J are TRBV28 and TRBJ2-1, with D possibly TRBD1 on 5 matching bases. The V gene lost 4 bases and the J gene lost 1 base, with 11 bases spanning the gap. CDR1 is MDHEN, CDR2 SYDVKM, per germline. There are 15 residues in the CDR3. The CDR3 sequence: CASSSTGISYNEQFF. CDR3 bases: TGTGCCAGCAGTTCAACAGGTATATCCTACAATGAGCAGTTCTTC.

The CDR3 sequence is CATSRAGTASYEQYF. CDR3 in DNA: TGTGCCACCAGCAGAGCCGGGACAGCCTCCTACGAGCAGTACTTC. The V and J genes are TRBV15 and TRBJ2-7; 7 bases align to TRBD1. Germline V lookup: CDR1 LNHNV, CDR2 YYDKDF (reference sequence). CDR3 length: 15 amino acids. V was pared by 1 base and J by 0 bases, with 3 bases of the junction left unmatched. The variable domain in full, with the rest retrieved from reference TRBV15 and TRBJ2-7, is DAMVIQNPRYQVTQFGKPVTLSCSQTLNHNVMYWYQQKSSQAPKLLFHYYDKDFNNEADTPDNFQSRRPNTSFCFLDIRSPGLGDTAMYLCATSRAGTASYEQYFGPGTRLTVT.

The chain's CDR3 is CASSSPGGPVTGELFF. The CDR3 DNA follows: TGTGCCAGCAGTTCTCCGGGAGGGCCGGTCACCGGGGAGCTGTTTTTT. This sequence joins TRBV28 and TRBJ2-2; 8 bases fit TRBD2. Germline loops: CDR1 MDHEN, CDR2 SYDVKM. V gave up 4 bases and J gave up 4 bases; unmatched junction bases: 8. The CDR3 has 16 residues.

The chain links TRBV2 to TRBJ2-5; 9 bases fit TRBD2. The CDR3 runs 16 residues. The junction had 6 bases not matched to a gene; V was cut back by 4 bases and J by 0 bases. The germline V gene has CDR1 SNHLY and CDR2 FYNNEI. CDR3 coding DNA: TGTGCCAGCAGTGCCGAACGACTAGCGGACCAAGAGACCCAGTACTTC. This gives the protein CASSAERLADQETQYF.

This chain connects TRBV6-5 to TRBJ2-3; tentatively, D is TRBD2 (5 bases). CDR1 is MNHEY, CDR2 SVGAGI, per germline. V lost 6 bases and J lost 0, with 10 bases in between. The CDR3 length is 14 residues. The CDR3 protein is CASSSGGSTDTQYF. The DNA for the CDR3 is TGTGCCAGCAGCTCAGGAGGAAGCACAGATACGCAGTATTTT.

This clone was seen a single time. The chain uses TRBV6-5 and TRBJ1-2, with 11 nucleotides matching TRBD1. Looked up from germline, CDR1 is MNHEY and CDR2 is SVGAGI. There are 11 residues in the CDR3. Unmatched junction bases numbered 1, after V lost 8 bases and J lost 8 bases. CDR3 in DNA: TGTGCCAGCCGGACAGGGGGCGGCTACACCTTC. It yields the protein CASRTGGGYTF.

The J gene is TRBJ2-5, the V gene TRBV7-3; the D gene is possibly TRBD2 (5 bases). The germline V gene has CDR1 SGHTA and CDR2 FQGTGA. V was clipped by 0 bases and J by 4 bases, with 9 bases between them. The CDR3 spans 14 residues. In nucleotides, the CDR3 is TGTGCCAGCAGCTTAACCGTAGCGTCAGAGACCCAGTACTTC. This codes for CASSLTVASETQYF.

The J gene is TRBJ2-2, the V gene TRBV7-9; D gene unclear. Germline V CDR1 and CDR2: SEHNR, FQNEAQ (reference sequence). Trimming stripped 7 bases from V and 5 bases from J, with 11 bases between. This CDR3 is 13 amino acids long. The CDR3 coding sequence is TGTGCCAGCAACCAGAGGCGGACCGGGGAGCTGTTTTTT. Amino acids: CASNQRRTGELFF.

The chain employs TRBV5-1 and TRBJ1-1, with 9 bases that match TRBD1. Germline CDR1 and CDR2: SGHRS and YFSETQ. The trim removed 4 bases at V and 1 base at J, leaving 5 bases unmatched. CDR3 size: 15 residues. The CDR3 sequence is CASSPPTGGNTEAFF. The CDR3 nucleotides are TGCGCCAGCAGCCCCCCGACAGGGGGGAACACTGAAGCTTTCTTT.

This chain links TRBV11-3 with TRBJ2-5; D not resolved. Looked up from germline, CDR1 is SGHNT and CDR2 is YENEEA. This CDR3 has 13 residues. V lost 1 base, J lost 5 bases, and 8 bases lay in between. The CDR3 spells CASSLVGLETQYF. The CDR3 DNA reads TGTGCCAGCAGCTTAGTTGGCTTGGAGACCCAGTACTTC.